This T cell receptor (beta chain) was identified during a study of beta chain features in type 1 diabetes. General study results and limits: When VDJ junctions were examined, type 1 diabetes patients showed fewer insertions and more deletions.

This CDR3 has 15 amino acids. V was trimmed by 7 bases and J by 6 bases, leaving 21 bases between them. The V gene's germline CDR1 is SGHRS and CDR2 YFSETQ. This clone was observed a handful of times. Its target is unknown. Each of the CD4+ naive, central memory, regulatory and stem cell-like memory populations was sorted via CD45RO/CCR7/CD25/CD127/CD95/CD27. Expressed TCRB transcripts were sequenced, since all the RNA that had been isolated was reverse transcribed. Sequencing used immunoSEQ multiplex PCR; TCRdb keeps in-frame clones, though not all of them. The profile covers hundreds of thousands of clones, with 30% appearing a single time and 0.05% to 0.065% taken by the ten largest.

The chain employs TRBV5-1 and TRBJ2-3, with D perhaps given as TRBD1 or TRBD2 (5 bases each). The source is a man aged 18 to 35 in good health. Sequencing was done on a sample of naive CD4+ T cells from blood. Here the CDR3 DNA reads TGCGCCAGCTACTTGATGGGACCGGCCGAGGATACGCAGTATTTT. It encodes CASYLMGPAEDTQYF. Looking up the rest from reference TRBV5-1 and TRBJ2-3 gives the full variable domain: KAGVTQTPRYLIKTRGQQVTLSCSPISGHRSVSWYQQTPGQGLQFLFEYFSETQRNKGNFPGRFSGRQFSNSRSEMNVSTLELGDSALYLCASYLMGPAEDTQYFGPGTRLTVL.